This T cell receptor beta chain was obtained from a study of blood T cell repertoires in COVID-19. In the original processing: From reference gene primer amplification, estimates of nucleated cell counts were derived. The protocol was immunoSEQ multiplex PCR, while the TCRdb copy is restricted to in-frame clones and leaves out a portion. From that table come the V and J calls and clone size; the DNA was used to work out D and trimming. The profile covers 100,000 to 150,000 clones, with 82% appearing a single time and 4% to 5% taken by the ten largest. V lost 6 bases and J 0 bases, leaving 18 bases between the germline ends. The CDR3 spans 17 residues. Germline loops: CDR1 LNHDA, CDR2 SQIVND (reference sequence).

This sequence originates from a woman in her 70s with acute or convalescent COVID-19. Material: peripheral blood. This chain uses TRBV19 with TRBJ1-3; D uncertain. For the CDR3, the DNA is TGTGCCAGTAGCCCATTGGTGGGAGGTTTCTCTGGAAACACCATATATTTT. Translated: CASSPLVGGFSGNTIYF.